The clone carrying this TCR beta chain is a singleton in its sample. Per the original methods: Estimation of nucleated cell counts was performed using reference gene primer amplification. Repertoires were generated with immunoSEQ multiplex PCR, while TCRdb's copy carries only in-frame clones and drops some. V and J calls and clone size are as listed in that table; D and trimming were resolved from the DNA. Among about 400,000 clones listed, approximately 88% were seen once. This CDR3 is built from 15 residues. The V gene lost 0 bases and the J gene lost 3 bases, with 13 bases spanning the gap. Germline V gene sequence: CDR1 SGHRS, CDR2 YFSETQ. These data come from a study of blood T cell repertoires in COVID-19. Study-wide context: Acute-phase and convalescent COVID-19 samples originated in the United States, Italy and Spain.

Participants were aged roughly 18 to 90 years from approximately 23 US areas. Participants reported their clinical history, and cohort assignment relied on those reports. The chain combines TRBV5-1 with TRBJ2-7; D may be TRBD2 (7 bases). The TCR sequence derives from a woman aged 25 to 39 with acute COVID-19. The source material was PBMCs or T cells enriched from blood (not recorded which). The CDR3 bases are TGCGCCAGCAGCTTGGTTGCGGGGGCTAACTACGAGCAGTACTTC. This encodes CASSLVAGANYEQYF.